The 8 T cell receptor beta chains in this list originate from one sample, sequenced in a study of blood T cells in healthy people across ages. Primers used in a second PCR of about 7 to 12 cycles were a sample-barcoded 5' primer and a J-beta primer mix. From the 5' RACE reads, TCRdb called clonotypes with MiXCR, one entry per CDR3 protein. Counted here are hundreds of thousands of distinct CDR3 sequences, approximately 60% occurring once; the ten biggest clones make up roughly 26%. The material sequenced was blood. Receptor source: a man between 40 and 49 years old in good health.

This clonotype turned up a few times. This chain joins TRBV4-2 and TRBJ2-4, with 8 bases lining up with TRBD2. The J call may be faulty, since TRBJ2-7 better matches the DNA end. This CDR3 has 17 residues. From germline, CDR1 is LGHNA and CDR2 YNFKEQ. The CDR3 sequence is CASSQDLGTRILYEQYF. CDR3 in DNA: TGTGCCAGCAGCCAAGATCTCGGGACTAGAATATTATACGAGCAGTACTTC.

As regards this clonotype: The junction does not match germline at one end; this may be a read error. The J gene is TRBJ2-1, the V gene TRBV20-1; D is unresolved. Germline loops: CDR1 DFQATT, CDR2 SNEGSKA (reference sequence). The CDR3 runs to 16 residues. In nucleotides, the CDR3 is TGCAGTGCTACCCCCGGGCATTCTAACTCCTACAATGGGCAGTTCTTC. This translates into CSATPGHSNSYNGQFF.

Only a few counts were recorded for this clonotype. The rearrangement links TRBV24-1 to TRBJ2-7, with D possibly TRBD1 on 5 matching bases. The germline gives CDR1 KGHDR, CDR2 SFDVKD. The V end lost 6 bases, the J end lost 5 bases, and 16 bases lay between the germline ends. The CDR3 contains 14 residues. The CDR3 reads CATSSRVRLHEQYF. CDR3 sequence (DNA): TGTGCCACCAGTTCCAGGGTCCGACTCCACGAGCAGTACTTC.

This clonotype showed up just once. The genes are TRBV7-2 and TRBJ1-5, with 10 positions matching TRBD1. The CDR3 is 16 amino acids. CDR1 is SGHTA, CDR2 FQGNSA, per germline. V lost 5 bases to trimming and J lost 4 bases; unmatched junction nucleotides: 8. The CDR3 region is CASSPLRDRGNQPQHF. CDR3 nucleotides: TGTGCCAGCAGCCCTCTAAGGGACAGGGGTAATCAGCCCCAGCATTTT.

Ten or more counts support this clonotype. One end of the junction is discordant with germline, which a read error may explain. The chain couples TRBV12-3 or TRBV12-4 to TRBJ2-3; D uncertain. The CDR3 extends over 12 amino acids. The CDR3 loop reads CASSFGTDTQYF. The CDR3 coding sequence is TGCGCCAGCAGCTTCGGGACAGATACGCAGTATTTT.

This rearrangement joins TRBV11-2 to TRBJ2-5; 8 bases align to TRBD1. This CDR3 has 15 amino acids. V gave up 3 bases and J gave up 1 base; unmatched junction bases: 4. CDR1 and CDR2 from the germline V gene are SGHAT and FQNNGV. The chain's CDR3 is CASSLRTGFQETQYF. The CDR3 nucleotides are TGTGCCAGCAGCTTGAGGACAGGGTTCCAAGAGACCCAGTACTTC.

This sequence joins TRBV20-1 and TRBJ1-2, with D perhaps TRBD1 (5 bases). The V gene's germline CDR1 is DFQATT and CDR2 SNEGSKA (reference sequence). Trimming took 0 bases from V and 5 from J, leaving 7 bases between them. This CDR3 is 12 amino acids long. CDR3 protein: CSAREGPYGYTF. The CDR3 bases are TGCAGTGCTAGAGAGGGACCGTATGGCTACACCTTC.

For the CDR3, the DNA is TGTGCCAGCAGGCCAGCCGGGACAATTATACAAGAGACCCAGTACTTC. Translated: CASRPAGTIIQETQYF. The chain joins TRBV2 to TRBJ2-7; possibly TRBD1 for D (6 bases). The DNA end is a closer match to TRBJ2-5, so the J assignment may be wrong. CDR1 and CDR2 (germline): SNHLY, FYNNEI. The CDR3 extends over 16 amino acids.